The 13 T cell receptor beta chains below come from one sample, sequenced in a study of cytomegalovirus exposure and HLA in healthy donors. PCR employed 60 Vbeta and 13 Jbeta primers. Repertoires were generated with immunoSEQ multiplex PCR, while TCRdb's copy carries only in-frame clones and drops some. The data show around 130,000 clones, around 72% seen once. The sequencing input was PBMCs. The receptors originated from a human donor in good health.

This clone was recorded a few times. V and J are TRBV7-2 and TRBJ2-1, with TRBD2 matching over 7 bases. V dropped 5 bases and J dropped 1; count of bases not matched to a gene: 5. This CDR3 spans 15 amino acids. Germline V gene lookup returns CDR1 SGHTA and CDR2 FQGNSA. Here the CDR3 DNA reads TGTGCCAGCAGCCGGACGGGGGGATCCTACAATGAGCAGTTCTTC. Translation gives CASSRTGGSYNEQFF.

The chain joins TRBV7-8 to TRBJ1-1, with D tentatively TRBD1 (6 bases). Germline V gives CDR1 SGHVS, CDR2 FQNEAQ. This CDR3 region has 13 residues. V was clipped by 3 bases and J by 4 bases, with 9 bases between them. The CDR3 DNA is TGTGCCAGCAGCTTGTCCAGGGGCACTGAAGCTTTCTTT. This codes for CASSLSRGTEAFF.

This chain connects TRBV5-1 to TRBJ2-2, with 7 bases lining up with TRBD2. Germline CDR1 and CDR2: SGHRS and YFSETQ. Trimming cost V 7 bases and J 6 bases; bases outside gene matches: 6. The CDR3 totals 13 residues. The CDR3 DNA sequence: TGCGCCAGCCGCGAGGCGGGAGCCGGGGAGCTGTTTTTT. This codes for CASREAGAGELFF. The full variable domain, in which reference TRBV5-1 and TRBJ2-2 provide the parts outside the CDR3, is KAGVTQTPRYLIKTRGQQVTLSCSPISGHRSVSWYQQTPGQGLQFLFEYFSETQRNKGNFPGRFSGRQFSNSRSEMNVSTLELGDSALYLCASREAGAGELFFGEGSRLTVL.

The chain is built from TRBV2 and TRBJ2-2, with TRBD1 as a possible D gene (5 bases). This CDR3 is 17 amino acids long. Germline assignment: CDR1 SNHLY and CDR2 FYNNEI. Trimming shortened V by 10 bases and J by 1 base, and 22 bases separated the two germline ends. As DNA, the CDR3 is TGTGCCACCACCTCGGTCTACGACAGTTGGAACACCGGGGAGCTGTTTTTT. It codes for CATTSVYDSWNTGELFF.

The V gene is TRBV30, the J gene TRBJ1-2, with D hard to call. The germline V gene has CDR1 GTSNPN and CDR2 SVGIG (reference sequence). The V end was cut by 2 bases, the J end by 5 bases, with 9 bases between. CDR3 length equals 12 residues. The DNA of the CDR3 is TGTGCCTGGAGTCGTGCGGGGTATGGCTACACCTTC. Its translation: CAWSRAGYGYTF.

The gene calls are TRBV9 and TRBJ1-2, with 7 bases identical to TRBD1. The CDR3 spans 13 residues. From germline, CDR1 is SGDLS and CDR2 YYNGEE. J was trimmed by 8 bases and V by 4 bases; bases with no gene match: 8. The CDR3 DNA reads TGTGCCAGCAGCCCAACGACAGGGAGCGGCTACACCTTC. It is translated as CASSPTTGSGYTF. Full variable domain (rest looked up from reference TRBV9 and TRBJ1-2): DSGVTQTPKHLITATGQRVTLRCSPRSGDLSVYWYQQSLDQGLQFLIQYYNGEERAKGNILERFSAQQFPDLHSELNLSSLELGDSALYFCASSPTTGSGYTFGSGTRLTVV.

This sequence joins TRBV28 and TRBJ1-4; 8 bases line up with TRBD1. The germline V gene encodes CDR1 MDHEN and CDR2 SYDVKM. This CDR3 is built from 13 residues. V lost 8 bases to trimming and J lost 4 bases; unmatched junction nucleotides: 3. The DNA for the CDR3 is TGTGCCAGCCTTGGACAGGGTAATGAAAAACTGTTTTTT. Protein: CASLGQGNEKLFF.

This clone was seen more than once but under ten times. The chain recombines TRBV6-1 with TRBJ2-5, with D possibly TRBD1 on 5 matching bases. The length of the CDR3 is 15 residues. Deletions cut 1 base from V and 1 base from J, with 10 bases between. The germline V gene has CDR1 MNHNS and CDR2 SASEGT. CDR3 sequence (DNA): TGTGCCAGCAGTGAAGACCTAGGGGCCCAAGAGACCCAGTACTTC. This translates into CASSEDLGAQETQYF.

The sample holds a few counts of this clone. This chain joins TRBV9 and TRBJ1-2; 11 bases align to TRBD1. With 4 bases clipped from V and 4 bases from J, the junction kept 9 bases outside the gene matches. CDR3 length: 16 amino acids. Germline lookup yields CDR1 SGDLS and CDR2 YYNGEE. DNA for the CDR3: TGTGCCAGCAGCACTCGTCCCGGGACAGGGGGCTATGGCTACACCTTC. The encoded protein is CASSTRPGTGGYGYTF.

This clone was detected a few times. The V and J genes are TRBV30 and TRBJ1-2, with no clear D. The V end lost 0 bases, the J end lost 2 bases, and 10 bases lay between the germline ends. The CDR3 loop spans 14 amino acids. Germline assignment: CDR1 GTSNPN and CDR2 SVGIG (reference sequence). The CDR3 loop reads CAWSVLWRNYGYTF. In DNA, the CDR3 is TGTGCCTGGAGTGTACTTTGGCGGAACTATGGCTACACCTTC.

The chain joins TRBV28 to TRBJ1-2; 9 bases fit TRBD1. Germline CDR1 MDHEN, CDR2 SYDVKM. The CDR3 sequence is 12 residues long. V was pared by 11 bases and J by 5 bases, with 6 bases of the junction left unmatched. CDR3 bases: TGTGCCGTCGCCGGGACAGGGTATGGCTACACCTTC. Residues: CAVAGTGYGYTF.

The V call is TRBV28, the J call TRBJ1-2; 8 bases map to TRBD1. V trimming: 5 bases; J trimming: 7 bases; junction bases outside the gene matches: 12. Germline V lookup: CDR1 MDHEN, CDR2 SYDVKM. The CDR3 covers 15 residues. CDR3 coding DNA: TGTGCCAGCAGTAAAAGCGGCCAGGGGGCTAGTGGCTACACCTTC. Its translation is CASSKSGQGASGYTF.

The chain recombines TRBV5-6 with TRBJ2-7; 10 bases agree with TRBD1. J gave up 4 bases and V 0 bases, and 4 bases lay outside the gene matches. The germline V gene encodes CDR1 SGHDT and CDR2 YYEEEE. This CDR3 region has 15 residues. As DNA, the CDR3 is TGTGCCAGCAGCTTGGGGACAGGGGGTGTTTACGAGCAGTACTTC. Protein sequence: CASSLGTGGVYEQYF.